The present TCR beta chain was sequenced within a study of PD-L1 blockade in urothelial cancer. Looking at the study overall: When blood samples were assessed, the median T cell count was about 130,000.

Sample time point: pretreatment peripheral blood. The data were produced by immunoSEQ multiplex PCR, yet TCRdb's version contains in-frame clones alone and is incomplete. The sample comprises about 76,000 clones, 90% of which are singletons, and under 6% rests with the top ten. This clonotype was obtained from a man between 65 and 80 years old with urothelial cancer. Sequenced material: PBMCs, taken around atezolizumab (anti-PD-L1) treatment.

The CDR3 sequence is CASSPTGGRSGEKLFF. In nucleotides, the CDR3 is TGCGCCAGCAGCCCCACAGGGGGAAGGAGCGGTGAAAAACTGTTTTTT. The chain is built from TRBV5-1 and TRBJ1-4, with TRBD1 identical over 8 bases. Germline V gene sequence: CDR1 SGHRS, CDR2 YFSETQ. The CDR3 totals 16 residues. After removal of 4 bases from V and 7 bases from J, the junction contained 12 bases not matched to a gene.